This is a list of T cell receptor beta chains from one sample in a study of cytomegalovirus exposure and HLA in healthy donors. Measured with immunoSEQ multiplex PCR; TCRdb has only the in-frame clones, and not every one. The sample lists about 190,000 clones, over 70% seen once, with around 4% in the top ten. Material: PBMCs. The receptors originated from a man aged 45-65 years in good health and CMV-seronegative. Both conserved end residues are trimmed from each CDR3. The order of the fields is CDR3 length, clone size, J gene, V gene, CDR3 protein. Size is stated for part of the rows, as once, few or many counts, or as a class when the clone is expanded.

19 | - | TRBJ2-7 | TRBV5-1 | ASSGAADPGLAGRGTYEQY
9 | - | TRBJ1-1 | TRBV29-1 | SVEKGAIAF
10 | - | TRBJ2-1 | TRBV12-5 | ASGLWGDEQF
12 | - | TRBJ1-1 | TRBV9 | ASSPRGLNTEAF
11 | - | TRBJ2-7 | TRBV27 | ASSSSPGGEQY
11 | few | TRBJ2-1 | TRBV6-4 | ASSDDSNNEQF
15 | - | TRBJ1-6 | TRBV19 | ASSIDRGGLLPSPLH
11 | - | TRBJ1-1 | TRBV7-9 | ASSLGTGSRAF
12 | - | TRBJ1-1 | TRBV7-9 | SSSPERDNTEAF
18 | - | TRBJ2-1 | TRBV2 | ASKLRLLGSFTSSYNEQF
13 | once | TRBJ2-5 | TRBV5-4 | ASRRDSRLEETQY
13 | once | TRBJ1-5 | TRBV6-1 | ASSEDRVVGQPQH
11 | - | TRBJ2-7 | TRBV10-3 | AISRLLSYEQY
12 | - | TRBJ2-3 | TRBV7-2 | ASRSTGGADTQY
14 | - | TRBJ2-3 | TRBV18 | ASSPELAGGLNTQY
13 | - | TRBJ2-1 | TRBV7-9 | ASSPLAGAYNEQF
12 | few | TRBJ2-1 | TRBV7-9 | ASSQGLLTNEQF